This T cell receptor (beta chain) stems from a study of T cell responses to AZD1222 COVID-19 vaccine. Assay: immunoSEQ multiplex PCR; the TCRdb copy retains only in-frame clones and omits some. The sample lists around 100,000 clones, 89% occurring once. Study-level results: Donor demographics were predominantly white British with a female majority; clonal diversity may be underestimated. Rises in breadth and depth of Spike-specific TCRs came after two AZD1222 doses.

V lost 6 bases and J lost 4, with 15 bases in between. This CDR3 is built from 15 residues. Germline V gives CDR1 KGHSH, CDR2 LQKENI. A note on this clone: Its target is not known.

The V and J genes are TRBV18 and TRBJ2-2; the D call may be TRBD1 or TRBD2 (5 bases each). The clonotype comes from an adult in good health. The material was peripheral blood, obtained on day 0 of AZD1222 vaccination. CDR3: CASSPGRDSTGELFF. The CDR3 DNA reads as TGTGCCAGCTCTCCGGGACGGGATTCCACCGGGGAGCTGTTTTTT.